This is a list of T cell receptor beta chains from one sample in a study of T and B cells in COVID-19 patients. One entry per CDR3 protein results from TCRdb running MiXCR on the multiplex PCR reads. The sample comprises fewer than 25,000 distinct CDR3 sequences, under 30% of which are singletons, and approximately 3% rests with the top ten. Source material: blood. These receptors were obtained from a human donor who had recovered from COVID-19. CDR3s include the opening cysteine and the closing phenylalanine or tryptophan. D genes are given only for firm matches. Not all rows give a size; the values are once, few, many and, for expanded clones, a class.

CDR3: CASSTGQSPDTQYF; DNA: TGTGCCAGTAGCACGGGACAGTCTCCAGATACGCAGTATTTT; size: medium-sized; D: TRBD1; V: TRBV19; J: TRBJ2-3
CDR3: CSARAGSGANVLTF; DNA: TGCAGTGCTAGGGCGGGCTCTGGGGCCAACGTCCTGACTTTC; size: -; D: -; V: TRBV20-1; J: TRBJ2-6
CDR3: CASSLGGPNEQFF; DNA: TGTGCCAGCTCACTCGGGGGGCCCAATGAGCAGTTCTTC; size: few; D: -; V: TRBV18; J: TRBJ2-1
CDR3: CASSLLTGTGANVLTF; DNA: TGCGCCAGCAGCTTGTTGACAGGGACTGGGGCCAACGTCCTGACTTTC; size: -; D: TRBD1; V: TRBV5-1; J: TRBJ2-6
CDR3: CASSSEWTPGVTQYF; DNA: TGTGCCAGCAGCTCGGAATGGACCCCCGGCGTTACGCAGTATTTT; size: medium-sized; D: -; V: TRBV13; J: TRBJ2-3
CDR3: CASSSRESEAFF; DNA: TGTGCCAGTAGTAGCAGGGAGTCTGAAGCTTTCTTT; size: few; D: -; V: TRBV19; J: TRBJ1-1
CDR3: CASSLGLTGGVEQYF; DNA: TGTGCCAGCAGCCTAGGGCTTACCGGCGGGGTCGAGCAGTACTTC; size: -; D: -; V: TRBV6-1; J: TRBJ2-7
CDR3: CASTLQGSFTEAFF; DNA: TGTGCCAGCACTCTACAGGGGAGCTTCACTGAAGCTTTCTTT; size: -; D: TRBD1; V: TRBV12-3/TRBV12-4; J: TRBJ1-1
CDR3: CATSDKLAGRVEQYF; DNA: TGTGCCACCAGTGATAAACTAGCGGGGAGAGTGGAGCAGTACTTC; size: -; D: TRBD2; V: TRBV24-1; J: TRBJ2-7
CDR3: CASSLGQGREQFF; DNA: TGTGCCAGCAGCTTGGGACAGGGTCGTGAGCAGTTCTTC; size: few; D: TRBD1; V: TRBV11-1; J: TRBJ2-1
CDR3: CAWSVFRDTEAFF; DNA: TGTGCCTGGAGTGTATTCCGGGACACTGAAGCTTTCTTT; size: -; D: -; V: TRBV30; J: TRBJ1-1
CDR3: CAWLGSGNTIYF; DNA: TGTGCCTGGCTAGGATCTGGAAACACCATATATTTT; size: few; D: -; V: TRBV30; J: TRBJ1-3
CDR3: CASSIGDKKGYTF; DNA: TGTGCCAGTAGTATCGGGGATAAAAAGGGCTACACCTTC; size: few; D: -; V: TRBV19; J: TRBJ1-2
CDR3: CASSGGRRGDTQYF; DNA: TGTGCCAGCAGCGGGGGACGGCGGGGAGATACGCAGTATTTT; size: -; D: -; V: TRBV5-4; J: TRBJ2-3
CDR3: CSVGTDTYEQYF; DNA: TGCAGCGTTGGGACAGATACCTACGAGCAGTACTTC; size: medium-sized; D: -; V: TRBV29-1; J: TRBJ2-7
CDR3: CASSLDGTGLRKQYF; DNA: TGTGCCAGCAGCTTGGACGGGACAGGGTTAAGGAAGCAGTACTTC; size: -; D: TRBD1; V: TRBV5-6; J: TRBJ2-7
CDR3: CASSRGGDTSTDTQYF; DNA: TGTGCCAGTAGTAGGGGGGGCGATACTAGCACAGATACGCAGTATTTT; size: many; D: -; V: TRBV19; J: TRBJ2-3
CDR3: CASSRGTQNTGELFF; DNA: TGTGCCAGCTCAAGAGGGACACAGAACACCGGGGAGCTGTTTTTT; size: -; D: -; V: TRBV18; J: TRBJ2-2
CDR3: CATSRLGLAEETQYF; DNA: TGTGCCACCAGCAGATTAGGACTAGCGGAAGAGACCCAGTACTTC; size: many; D: TRBD2; V: TRBV15; J: TRBJ2-5
CDR3: CASSSHTGGAGNEQFF; DNA: TGTGCCAGCAGTTCCCATACAGGGGGCGCCGGCAATGAGCAGTTCTTC; size: few; D: TRBD1; V: TRBV6-5; J: TRBJ2-1
CDR3: CASRRDGADTQYF; DNA: TGTGCCAGCAGGCGGGACGGAGCAGATACGCAGTATTTT; size: -; D: -; V: TRBV5-4; J: TRBJ2-3
CDR3: CAINPGQGAHEQYF; DNA: TGTGCCATCAATCCCGGACAGGGGGCCCACGAGCAGTACTTC; size: -; D: TRBD1; V: TRBV10-3; J: TRBJ2-7
CDR3: CASSPPRPPDTQYF; DNA: TGTGCCAGCAGTCCCCCTAGGCCCCCAGATACGCAGTATTTT; size: -; D: -; V: TRBV12-3/TRBV12-4; J: TRBJ2-3
CDR3: CASTPGQRDYEQYF; DNA: TGTGCCAGTACCCCGGGACAGCGAGACTACGAGCAGTACTTC; size: -; D: TRBD1; V: TRBV19; J: TRBJ2-7
CDR3: CASSPPGETDTQYF; DNA: TGTGCCAGCAGCCCCCCGGGAGAGACAGATACGCAGTATTTT; size: -; D: -; V: TRBV7-9; J: TRBJ2-3
CDR3: CASGGAGHQPQHF; DNA: TGTGCCAGCGGAGGGGCGGGACATCAGCCCCAGCATTTT; size: few; D: -; V: TRBV6-5; J: TRBJ1-5
CDR3: CASSSSTDTQYF; DNA: TGTGCCAGCAGTTCAAGCACAGATACGCAGTATTTT; size: few; D: -; V: TRBV12-3/TRBV12-4; J: TRBJ2-3
CDR3: CASSPRSSYNEQFF; DNA: TGTGCCAGCTCACCACGGAGCTCCTACAATGAGCAGTTCTTC; size: many; D: -; V: TRBV18; J: TRBJ2-1
CDR3: CATAIGAGGKSVYNEQFF; DNA: TGTGCCACCGCTATTGGAGCGGGGGGTAAATCCGTCTACAATGAGCAGTTCTTC; size: -; D: TRBD2; V: TRBV19; J: TRBJ2-1
CDR3: CASSFRGGKADTQYF; DNA: TGTGCCAGCAGCTTCAGGGGCGGGAAGGCAGATACGCAGTATTTT; size: many; D: -; V: TRBV12-3/TRBV12-4; J: TRBJ2-3